Shown below are 9 T cell receptor beta chains from a single sample sequenced in a study of blood T cell repertoires in COVID-19. The assay was immunoSEQ multiplex PCR, and TCRdb's table has in-frame clones only and misses some. The data show 200,000 to 250,000 clones, approximately 90% seen once. The sample comprised PBMCs or T cells enriched from blood (not recorded which). These receptors were collected from a man in his fifties who had been exposed to COVID-19.

This clone has a handful of counts. The chain has TRBV7-2 and TRBJ2-7; perhaps TRBD2 as D (6 bases). Trimming left V 4 bases short and J 6 bases short, with 13 bases between. The CDR3 spans 13 residues. Looked up from germline, CDR1 is SGHTA and CDR2 is FQGNSA. DNA of the CDR3: TGTGCCAGCAGCTCTACGACTAGTTCCGAGCAGTACGTC. As protein: CASSSTTSSEQYV.

The V gene is TRBV2, the J gene TRBJ2-7; perhaps TRBD2 as D (5 bases). This CDR3 has 13 residues. Per the germline V gene, CDR1 is SNHLY and CDR2 is FYNNEI. Trimming stripped 7 bases from V and 0 bases from J, with 10 bases between. This chain's CDR3 is CASIGDSSYEQYF. Written as DNA, the CDR3 is TGTGCCAGCATCGGGGATAGCTCCTACGAGCAGTACTTC.

This chain links TRBV2 with TRBJ1-6; 9 bases are shared with TRBD1. The V gene's germline CDR1 is SNHLY and CDR2 FYNNEI. CDR3 size: 14 residues. J lost 11 bases, V lost 2 bases, and 4 bases had no gene match. The CDR3 DNA reads TGTGCCAGCAGTGAACCGAACAGGGGGCCACCCCTCCACTTT. It translates to CASSEPNRGPPLHF.

This rearrangement joins TRBV6-4 to TRBJ1-1; 9 bases match TRBD1. CDR3 length: 15 amino acids. The germline V gene encodes CDR1 MRHNA and CDR2 SNTAGT. V was clipped by 4 bases and J by 1 base; unmatched bases: 4. The CDR3 DNA sequence: TGTGCCAGCAGTGTCCCGGGACAGGGGAACACTGAAGCTTTCTTT. Its protein product is CASSVPGQGNTEAFF.

The J gene is TRBJ1-2, the V gene TRBV18; the D is unclear. The CDR3 loop spans 12 amino acids. CDR1 and CDR2 (germline): KGHSH, LQKENI. V gave up 6 bases and J gave up 4 bases, with 9 bases separating them. The CDR3 DNA reads TGTGCCAGCTCCCGAGAAGCCTATGGCTACACCTTC. It is translated as CASSREAYGYTF.

V gene TRBV6-5 combines with J gene TRBJ1-1, with TRBD1 as a possible D gene (5 bases). Germline V lookup: CDR1 MNHEY, CDR2 SVGAGI. The CDR3 is made up of 14 amino acids. The V end lost 10 bases, the J end lost 5 bases, and 20 bases lay between the germline ends. The CDR3 spells CATLGRGGRTEAFF. The CDR3 region has the DNA TGTGCCACCTTAGGGAGGGGAGGAAGGACTGAAGCTTTCTTT.

This sequence joins TRBV7-9 and TRBJ1-1; 10 bases map to TRBD1. The germline V gene has CDR1 SEHNR and CDR2 FQNEAQ (reference sequence). The CDR3 is 17 amino acids. V lost 4 bases to trimming and J lost 1 base; unmatched junction nucleotides: 9. The CDR3 bases are TGTGCCAGCAGCTCTCGAGACAGGGGGCCAAAGAACACTGAAGCTTTCTTT. Amino acid sequence: CASSSRDRGPKNTEAFF. Based on the CDR3 plus reference TRBV7-9 and TRBJ1-1, the full variable domain is DTGVSQNPRHKITKRGQNVTFRCDPISEHNRLYWYRQTLGQGPEFLTYFQNEAQLEKSRLLSDRFSAERPKGSFSTLEIQRTEQGDSAMYLCASSSRDRGPKNTEAFFGQGTRLTVV.

This chain joins TRBV19 and TRBJ1-2; D is possibly TRBD1 (5 bases). The V gene lost 7 bases and the J gene lost 2 bases, with 17 bases spanning the gap. This CDR3 contains 15 residues. Germline V CDR1 and CDR2: LNHDA, SQIVND (reference sequence). The CDR3 sequence: CASTRGVGANYGYTF. DNA for the CDR3: TGTGCCAGTACCCGGGGGGTAGGAGCCAACTATGGCTACACCTTC.

This rearrangement joins TRBV27 to TRBJ1-6; D remains ambiguous. This CDR3 has 15 amino acids. CDR1 and CDR2 from the germline V gene are MNHEY and SMNVEV (reference sequence). Deletions cut 3 bases from V and 6 bases from J, with 12 bases between. CDR3 loop: CASSFGGFVNSPLHF. CDR3 sequence (DNA): TGTGCCAGCAGTTTCGGCGGGTTCGTTAATTCACCCCTCCACTTT.